This T cell receptor beta chain was identified during a study of T-cell reconstitution after alpha-beta-depleted transplantation in children. Study-wide points: Two months or so post-transplant, alpha-beta T cells reportedly derived from several hundred expanded graft clones. At the one-year point after transplant, T-cell counts and TCRbeta diversity were found to come mostly from T cells that had been newly produced. Some patients showed high day-60 TCRbeta diversity, which derived from surviving recipient T cells and thymic progenitors.

This CDR3 is 10 amino acids long. Germline V lookup: CDR1 SEHNR, CDR2 FQNEAQ (reference sequence). Trimming cost V 5 bases and J 10 bases, with 6 bases left between them. This clonotype came up many times. The antigen remains unidentified. Preparation of the TCRbeta library used unique molecular identifiers. From the PCR reads, TCRdb called clonotypes with MiXCR, one entry per CDR3 protein. The repertoire has roughly 240,000 distinct CDR3 sequences, around 7.5% of them found once; the top ten carry less than 8%. This sequence joins TRBV7-9 and TRBJ2-1; D call uncertain. The material sequenced was PBMCs, mostly from graft donor cells, taken 180 days after TCRalphabeta/CD19-depleted stem cell transplant. The TCR was taken from a male patient aged 10-17 years who had a stem cell transplant for acute lymphoblastic leukemia, so the T cells may come from the graft donor. The CDR3 sequence is CASSPGEQFF. The DNA of the CDR3 is TGTGCCAGCAGCCCCGGGGAGCAGTTCTTC.